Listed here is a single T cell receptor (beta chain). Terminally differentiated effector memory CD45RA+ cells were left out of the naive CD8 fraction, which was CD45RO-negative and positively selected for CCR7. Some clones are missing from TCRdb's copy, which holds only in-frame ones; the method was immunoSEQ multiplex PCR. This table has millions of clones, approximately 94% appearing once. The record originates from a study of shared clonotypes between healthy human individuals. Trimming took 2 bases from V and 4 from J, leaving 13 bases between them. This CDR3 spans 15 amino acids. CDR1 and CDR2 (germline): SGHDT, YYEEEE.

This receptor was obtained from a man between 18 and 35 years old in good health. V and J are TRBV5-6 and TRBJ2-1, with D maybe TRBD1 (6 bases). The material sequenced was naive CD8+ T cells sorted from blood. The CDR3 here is CASSFRGFEYNEQFF. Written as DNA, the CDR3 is TGTGCCAGCAGCTTTAGGGGGTTTGAATACAATGAGCAGTTCTTC. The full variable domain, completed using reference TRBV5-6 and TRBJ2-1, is DAGVTQSPTHLIKTRGQQVTLRCSPKSGHDTVSWYQQALGQGPQFIFQYYEEEERQRGNFPDRFSGHQFPNYSSELNVNALLLGDSALYLCASSFRGFEYNEQFFGPGTRLTVL.